A selection of T cell receptor beta chains follows, all from one sample in a study of T-cell reconstitution after alpha-beta-depleted transplantation in children. In TCRdb, the PCR reads were re-called with MiXCR into one record per CDR3 protein. Altogether some 520,000 distinct CDR3 sequences are present, roughly 33% being singletons, with the ten largest covering around 2.4%. The source material was PBMCs from the stem cell graft donor, sampled from the stem cell graft. Receptor source: a human donor who donated a stem cell graft to a child with aplastic anemia. The CDR3 runs from the conserved cysteine through the conserved F or W. Each record gives: CDR3 length, D gene, J gene, V gene, clone size, CDR3 DNA, CDR3 protein. D genes are given only for firm matches. Size is stated for part of the rows, as once, few or many counts, or as a class when the clone is expanded.

CDR3 length: 14
D gene: NA
J gene: TRBJ2-2
V gene: TRBV20-1
clone size: NA
CDR3 DNA: TGCAGTGGCCTTCGACCAGGCGACACCGGGGAGCTGTTTTTT
CDR3 protein: CSGLRPGDTGELFF

CDR3 length: 17
D gene: TRBD2
J gene: TRBJ2-2
V gene: TRBV18
clone size: few
CDR3 DNA: TGTGCCAGCTCACCGACCATGGGGACTAGCGGCACCGGGGAGCTGTTTTTT
CDR3 protein: CASSPTMGTSGTGELFF

CDR3 length: 16
D gene: TRBD2
J gene: TRBJ2-1
V gene: TRBV20-1
clone size: few
CDR3 DNA: TGCAGTGCAGCCTACTCGGGACTAGCGGGCCCGAGAGGGCAGTTCTTC
CDR3 protein: CSAAYSGLAGPRGQFF

CDR3 length: 14
D gene: TRBD1
J gene: TRBJ1-2
V gene: TRBV12-3/TRBV12-4
clone size: NA
CDR3 DNA: TGTGCCAGCAGTACGACAGGGAGCTACTATGGCTACACCTTC
CDR3 protein: CASSTTGSYYGYTF

CDR3 length: 14
D gene: NA
J gene: TRBJ2-3
V gene: TRBV7-6
clone size: NA
CDR3 DNA: TGTGCCAGCAGCTCCCTGTCCCCCACAGATACGCAGTATTTT
CDR3 protein: CASSSLSPTDTQYF

CDR3 length: 17
D gene: TRBD2
J gene: TRBJ2-2
V gene: TRBV7-3
clone size: few
CDR3 DNA: TGTGCCAGCAGAAGGACTAGCGGGAGTGGATCTTCCGGGGAGCTGTTTTTT
CDR3 protein: CASRRTSGSGSSGELFF

CDR3 length: 16
D gene: NA
J gene: TRBJ2-1
V gene: TRBV7-2
clone size: NA
CDR3 DNA: TGTGCCAGCAGCTTCCCGAGGGGGGTGCATAACAATGAGCAGTTCTTC
CDR3 protein: CASSFPRGVHNNEQFF

CDR3 length: 15
D gene: TRBD2
J gene: TRBJ2-3
V gene: TRBV5-1
clone size: few
CDR3 DNA: TGCGCCAGCAGACTGGACGGACTAGCCACAGATACGCAGTATTTT
CDR3 protein: CASRLDGLATDTQYF

CDR3 length: 14
D gene: NA
J gene: TRBJ2-1
V gene: TRBV15
clone size: many
CDR3 DNA: TGTGCCACCAGGAGTGGCGCTGAGAGTGGTGAGCAGTTCTTC
CDR3 protein: CATRSGAESGEQFF

CDR3 length: 15
D gene: NA
J gene: TRBJ2-1
V gene: TRBV7-9
clone size: few
CDR3 DNA: TGTGCCAGCAGCTTACCGACGGGAGTCCCCCATGAGCAGTTCTTC
CDR3 protein: CASSLPTGVPHEQFF

CDR3 length: 18
D gene: NA
J gene: TRBJ1-2
V gene: TRBV15
clone size: few
CDR3 DNA: TGTGCCACCAGCAGAGATACGGGACGTCTCACGGGAAACTATGGCTACACCTTC
CDR3 protein: CATSRDTGRLTGNYGYTF

CDR3 length: 15
D gene: NA
J gene: TRBJ2-5
V gene: TRBV27
clone size: NA
CDR3 DNA: TGTGCCAGCAGTTTATTAGGCGGGGTCAGAGGGACCCAGTACTTC
CDR3 protein: CASSLLGGVRGTQYF

CDR3 length: 22
D gene: TRBD2
J gene: TRBJ2-1
V gene: TRBV12-3/TRBV12-4
clone size: few
CDR3 DNA: TGTGCCAGCAGTTTAGTCCCCATTAGCGGGAGGGCCCCTCATATCTCCTACAATGAGCAGTTCTTC
CDR3 protein: CASSLVPISGRAPHISYNEQFF

CDR3 length: 15
D gene: TRBD1
J gene: TRBJ2-2
V gene: TRBV9
clone size: many
CDR3 DNA: TGTGCCAGCAGCTTGCGACAGGGGAACACCGGGGAGCTGTTTTTT
CDR3 protein: CASSLRQGNTGELFF